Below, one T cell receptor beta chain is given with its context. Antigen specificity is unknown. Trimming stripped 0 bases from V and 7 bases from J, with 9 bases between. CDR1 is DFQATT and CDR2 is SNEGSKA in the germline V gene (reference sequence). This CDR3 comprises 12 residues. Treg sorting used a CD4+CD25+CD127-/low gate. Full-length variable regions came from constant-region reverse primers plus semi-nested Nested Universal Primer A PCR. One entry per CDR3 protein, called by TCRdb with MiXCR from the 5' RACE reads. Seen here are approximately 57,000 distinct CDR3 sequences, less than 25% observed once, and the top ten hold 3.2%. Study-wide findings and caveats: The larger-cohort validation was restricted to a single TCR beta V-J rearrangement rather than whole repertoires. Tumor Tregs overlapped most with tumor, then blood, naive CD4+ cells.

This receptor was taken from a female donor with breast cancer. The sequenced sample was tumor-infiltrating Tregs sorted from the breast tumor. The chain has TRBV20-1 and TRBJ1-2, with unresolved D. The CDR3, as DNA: TGCAGTGCTAGAGACCCCTCCAGTGGCTACACCTTC. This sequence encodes CSARDPSSGYTF.